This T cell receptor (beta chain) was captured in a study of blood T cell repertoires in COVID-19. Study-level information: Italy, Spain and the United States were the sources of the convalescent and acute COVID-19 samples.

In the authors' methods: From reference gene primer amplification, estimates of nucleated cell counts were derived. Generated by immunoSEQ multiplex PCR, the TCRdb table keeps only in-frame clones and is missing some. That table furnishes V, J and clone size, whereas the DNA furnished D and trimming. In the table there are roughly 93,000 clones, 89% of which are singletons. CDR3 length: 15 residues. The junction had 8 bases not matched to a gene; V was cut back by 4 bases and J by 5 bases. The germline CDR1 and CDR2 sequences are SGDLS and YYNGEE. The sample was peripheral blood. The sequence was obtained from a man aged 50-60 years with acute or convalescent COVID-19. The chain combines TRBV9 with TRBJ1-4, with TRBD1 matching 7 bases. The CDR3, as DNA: TGTGCCAGCAGCCGTATAGGGACAGCGAATGAAAAACTGTTTTTT. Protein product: CASSRIGTANEKLFF.